This T cell receptor beta chain was sequenced in a study of tumor-infiltrating lymphocytes in oesophageal squamous cell carcinoma. This clonotype has a handful of counts. MiXCR, applied by TCRdb to the PCR reads, yields one record per CDR3 protein. The sample includes about 21,000 distinct CDR3 sequences, 35% to 45% of them seen just once. V dropped 5 bases and J dropped 4 bases, with 15 bases sitting between them. The CDR3 consists of 15 residues. Germline V gene sequence: CDR1 SGHRS, CDR2 YFSETQ. The rearrangement links TRBV5-1 to TRBJ2-2; perhaps TRBD2 as D (5 bases). This sequence was found in a male donor with esophageal squamous cell carcinoma. Input material: esophageal tumor tissue. The CDR3 sequence: CASRLGGPSTGELFF. CDR3 DNA sequence: TGCGCCAGCAGGCTGGGCGGGCCCTCCACCGGGGAGCTGTTTTTT.